The 8 T cell receptor beta chains in this list originate from one sample, sequenced in a study of blood T cell repertoires in COVID-19. Here immunoSEQ multiplex PCR was the method, and the copy in TCRdb shows in-frame clones only, minus some. Seen here are about 58,000 clones, over 75% observed once, and the top ten hold approximately 4.5%. Sequences were obtained from peripheral blood. These TCRs come from a man aged 35 to 55 with active COVID-19.

V and J are TRBV4-1 and TRBJ2-2, with TRBD1 matching over 10 bases. Germline V gene sequence: CDR1 MGHRA, CDR2 YSYEKL. V shed 4 bases, J shed 4 bases, and the junction held 12 bases outside the gene matches. This CDR3 is 18 amino acids long. The CDR3: CASSPPRRDRGSTGELFF. In DNA form, the CDR3 reads TGCGCCAGCAGCCCCCCAAGGCGGGACAGGGGATCCACCGGGGAGCTGTTTTTT.

V is TRBV6-5 and J is TRBJ2-7, with 8 nucleotides matching TRBD2. V dropped 5 bases and J dropped 0; count of bases not matched to a gene: 3. The CDR3 runs to 14 residues. Germline V CDR1 and CDR2: MNHEY, SVGAGI. Written as DNA, the CDR3 is TGTGCCAGCAGTCCCGCGGGGGGCTCCTACGAGCAGTACTTC. Its translation: CASSPAGGSYEQYF.

This clone was seen more than once but under ten times. This sequence joins TRBV7-8 and TRBJ2-2, with TRBD1 matching 10 bases. There are 17 residues in the CDR3. V dropped 5 bases and J dropped 1; count of bases not matched to a gene: 7. The germline V gene has CDR1 SGHVS and CDR2 FQNEAQ. The CDR3 loop reads CASSKQGQGVNTGELFF. The CDR3 region has the DNA TGTGCCAGCAGCAAACAAGGACAGGGGGTGAACACCGGGGAGCTGTTTTTT.

The V and J genes are TRBV27 and TRBJ2-3; possible D gene TRBD2, 5 bases. The CDR3 loop spans 15 amino acids. The germline V gene has CDR1 MNHEY and CDR2 SMNVEV (reference sequence). V was pared by 6 bases and J by 2 bases, with 15 bases between. The CDR3 DNA sequence: TGTGCCAGCAGCCCAACTAGGTGGGACACAGATACGCAGTATTTT. Translated, it gives CASSPTRWDTDTQYF.

The chain carries TRBV5-4 and TRBJ2-5, with 10 bases that match TRBD2. J lost 5 bases, V lost 4 bases, and 11 bases had no gene match. This CDR3 has 16 amino acids. Germline V gene data show CDR1 as SGHNT and CDR2 as YYREEE (reference sequence). This CDR3 reads CASSPRLAGGLETQYF. The CDR3 nucleotides read TGTGCCAGCAGCCCGAGACTAGCGGGTGGGTTGGAGACCCAGTACTTC.

The gene calls are TRBV11-1 and TRBJ2-7; 8 bases match TRBD1. Germline V CDR1 and CDR2: SGHAT, FQDESV (reference sequence). This CDR3 comprises 14 residues. V gave up 2 bases and J gave up 5 bases; unmatched junction bases: 5. The CDR3 coding sequence is TGTGCCAGCAGCTTAACAGGGGGGTTAAACGAGCAGTACTTC. Amino acid sequence: CASSLTGGLNEQYF.

The gene calls are TRBV27 and TRBJ2-1, with 11 bases that match TRBD2. Unmatched junction bases numbered 7, after V lost 5 bases and J lost 13 bases. CDR1 is MNHEY and CDR2 is SMNVEV in the germline V gene (reference sequence). This CDR3 comprises 13 residues. In DNA form, the CDR3 reads TGTGCCAGCAGTACCTTAGCGGGAGGGCAACAGTTCTTC. Its protein is CASSTLAGGQQFF.

V is TRBV18 and J is TRBJ1-2, with 7 bases fitting TRBD1. The CDR3 has 15 residues. The germline gives CDR1 KGHSH, CDR2 LQKENI. The V and J ends lost 5 bases and 6 bases, in that order; junction bases with no gene match: 12. CDR3 protein: CASSSWAGGEDGYTF. The CDR3 DNA reads TGTGCCAGCTCAAGCTGGGCAGGGGGAGAGGATGGCTACACCTTC.